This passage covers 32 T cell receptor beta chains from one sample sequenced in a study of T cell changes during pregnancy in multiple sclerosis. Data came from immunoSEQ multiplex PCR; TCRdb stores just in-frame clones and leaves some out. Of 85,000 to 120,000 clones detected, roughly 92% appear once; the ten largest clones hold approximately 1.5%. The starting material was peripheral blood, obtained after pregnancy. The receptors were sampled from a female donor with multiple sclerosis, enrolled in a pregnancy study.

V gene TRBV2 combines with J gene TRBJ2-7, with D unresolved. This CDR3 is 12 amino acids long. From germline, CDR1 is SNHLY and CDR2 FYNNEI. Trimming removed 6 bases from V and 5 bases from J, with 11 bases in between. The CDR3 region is CASRILSDEQYF. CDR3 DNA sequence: TGTGCCAGCAGGATCCTCTCGGACGAGCAGTACTTC.

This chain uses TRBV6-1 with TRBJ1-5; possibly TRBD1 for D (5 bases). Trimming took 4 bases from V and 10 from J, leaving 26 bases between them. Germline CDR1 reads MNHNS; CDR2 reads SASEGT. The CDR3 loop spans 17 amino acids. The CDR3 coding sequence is TGTGCCAGCAGTGTTTTCTTGGGGCGGGACGGCTCAAATCCCCAGCATTTT. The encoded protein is CASSVFLGRDGSNPQHF.

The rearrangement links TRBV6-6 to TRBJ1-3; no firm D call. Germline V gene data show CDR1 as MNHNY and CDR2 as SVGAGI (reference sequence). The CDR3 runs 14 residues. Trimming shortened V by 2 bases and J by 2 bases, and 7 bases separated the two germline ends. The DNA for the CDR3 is TGTGCCAGCAGTTACCCGTCAGCTGGAAACACCATATATTTT. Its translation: CASSYPSAGNTIYF.

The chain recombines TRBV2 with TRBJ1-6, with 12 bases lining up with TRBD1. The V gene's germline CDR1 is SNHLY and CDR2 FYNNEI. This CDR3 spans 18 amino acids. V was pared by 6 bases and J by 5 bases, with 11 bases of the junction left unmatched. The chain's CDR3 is CASRGDRGRRTDNSPLHF. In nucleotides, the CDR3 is TGTGCCAGCAGGGGGGACAGGGGGCGAAGGACCGATAATTCACCCCTCCACTTT. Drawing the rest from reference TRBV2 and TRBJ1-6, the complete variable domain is EPEVTQTPSHQVTQMGQEVILRCVPISNHLYFYWYRQILGQKVEFLVSFYNNEISEKSEIFDDQFSVERPDGSNFTLKIRSTKLEDSAMYFCASRGDRGRRTDNSPLHFGNGTRLTVT.

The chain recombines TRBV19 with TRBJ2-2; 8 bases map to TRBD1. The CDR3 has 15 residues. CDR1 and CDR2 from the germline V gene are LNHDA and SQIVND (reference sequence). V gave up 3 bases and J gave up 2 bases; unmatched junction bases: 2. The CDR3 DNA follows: TGTGCCAGTAGTATCGACAGGGGAAACACCGGGGAGCTGTTTTTT. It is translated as CASSIDRGNTGELFF.

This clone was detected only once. The CDR3 region is CASNLGFAGVGDAEAFF. In DNA, the CDR3 is TGTGCCTCCAACCTCGGATTTGCAGGGGTTGGGGACGCTGAAGCTTTCTTT. The gene calls are TRBV30 and TRBJ1-1, with D maybe TRBD1 (6 bases). With 7 bases removed from V and 6 bases from J, the gap between germline ends came to 30 bases. CDR3 length: 17 residues. Germline V gene lookup returns CDR1 GTSNPN and CDR2 SVGIG (reference sequence).

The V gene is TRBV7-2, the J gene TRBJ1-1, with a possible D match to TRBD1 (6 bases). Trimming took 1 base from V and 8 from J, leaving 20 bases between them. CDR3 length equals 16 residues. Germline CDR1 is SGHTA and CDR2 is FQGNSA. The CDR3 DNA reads TGTGCCAGCAGCTTAGGTCCACCGGGACACGGCTTGGAAGCTTTCTTT. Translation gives CASSLGPPGHGLEAFF.

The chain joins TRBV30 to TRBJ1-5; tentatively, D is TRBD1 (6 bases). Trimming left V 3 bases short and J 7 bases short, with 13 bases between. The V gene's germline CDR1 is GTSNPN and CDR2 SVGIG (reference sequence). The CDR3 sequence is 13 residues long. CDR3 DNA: TGTGCCTGGAGCGAACAGGGAACCCAGCCCCAGCATTTT. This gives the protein CAWSEQGTQPQHF.

In DNA form, the CDR3 reads TGTGCCAGCAGCTCCCTTAGACTAGCAAGGTCCTACAATGAGCAGTTCTTC. Residues: CASSSLRLARSYNEQFF. V gene TRBV7-8 combines with J gene TRBJ2-1; the match to TRBD2 covers 7 bases. V lost 4 bases and J lost 1; bases outside the gene matches: 10. Germline CDR1 is SGHVS and CDR2 is FQNEAQ. The CDR3 loop spans 17 amino acids.

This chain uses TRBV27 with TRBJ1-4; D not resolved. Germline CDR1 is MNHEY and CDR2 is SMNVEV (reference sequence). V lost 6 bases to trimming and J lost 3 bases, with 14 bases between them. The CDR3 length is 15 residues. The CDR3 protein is CASRLTGNANEKLFF. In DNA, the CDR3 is TGTGCCAGCAGATTAACCGGTAATGCTAATGAAAAACTGTTTTTT.

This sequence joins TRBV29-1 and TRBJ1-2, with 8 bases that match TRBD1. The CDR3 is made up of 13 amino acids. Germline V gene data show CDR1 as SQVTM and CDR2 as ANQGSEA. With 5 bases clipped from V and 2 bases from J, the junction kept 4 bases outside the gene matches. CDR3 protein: CSVKDRENYGYTF. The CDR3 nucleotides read TGCAGCGTTAAGGACAGGGAGAACTATGGCTACACCTTC.

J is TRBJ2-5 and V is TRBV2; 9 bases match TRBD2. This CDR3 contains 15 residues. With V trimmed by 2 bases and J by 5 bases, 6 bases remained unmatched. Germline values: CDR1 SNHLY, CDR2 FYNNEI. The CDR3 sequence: CASSEISGRIETQYF. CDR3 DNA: TGTGCCAGCAGTGAAATTAGCGGGAGAATTGAGACCCAGTACTTC. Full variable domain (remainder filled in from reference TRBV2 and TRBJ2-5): EPEVTQTPSHQVTQMGQEVILRCVPISNHLYFYWYRQILGQKVEFLVSFYNNEISEKSEIFDDQFSVERPDGSNFTLKIRSTKLEDSAMYFCASSEISGRIETQYFGPGTRLLVL.

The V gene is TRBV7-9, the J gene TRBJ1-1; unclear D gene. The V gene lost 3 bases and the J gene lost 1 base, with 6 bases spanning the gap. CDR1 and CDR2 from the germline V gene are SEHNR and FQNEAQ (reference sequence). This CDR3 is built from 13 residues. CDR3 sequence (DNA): TGTGCCAGCAGCTTCCCGGGGAACACTGAAGCTTTCTTT. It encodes CASSFPGNTEAFF.

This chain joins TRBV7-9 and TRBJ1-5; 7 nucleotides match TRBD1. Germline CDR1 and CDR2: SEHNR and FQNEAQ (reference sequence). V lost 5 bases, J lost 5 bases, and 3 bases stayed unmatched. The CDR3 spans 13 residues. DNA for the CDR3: TGTGCCAGCAGCCCAGGACAGGATCAGCCCCAGCATTTT. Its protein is CASSPGQDQPQHF.

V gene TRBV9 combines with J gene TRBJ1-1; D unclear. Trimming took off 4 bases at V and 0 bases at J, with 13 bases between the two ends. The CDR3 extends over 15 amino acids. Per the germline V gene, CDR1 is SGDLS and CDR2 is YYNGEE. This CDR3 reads CASSPTPFMNTEAFF. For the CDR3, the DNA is TGTGCCAGCAGCCCCACTCCATTCATGAACACTGAAGCTTTCTTT.

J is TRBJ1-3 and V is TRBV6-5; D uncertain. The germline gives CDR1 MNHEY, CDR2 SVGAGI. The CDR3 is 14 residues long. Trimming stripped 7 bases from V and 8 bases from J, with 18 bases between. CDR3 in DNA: TGTGCCAGCACCTTGACAAGTTCGAAAGACACCATATATTTT. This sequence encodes CASTLTSSKDTIYF.

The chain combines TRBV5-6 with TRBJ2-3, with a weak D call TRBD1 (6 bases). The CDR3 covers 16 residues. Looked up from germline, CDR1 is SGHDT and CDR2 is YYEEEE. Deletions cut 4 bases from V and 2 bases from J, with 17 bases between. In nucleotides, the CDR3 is TGTGCCAGCAGCCTCCAGCTAGACAGGTTCACAGATACGCAGTATTTT. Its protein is CASSLQLDRFTDTQYF.

The DNA of the CDR3 is TGTGCCAGCAGTGAAACAGGGGATTATACGCAGTATTTT. Its protein is CASSETGDYTQYF. V and J are TRBV6-1 and TRBJ2-3, with 7 bases matching TRBD1. Germline assignment: CDR1 MNHNS and CDR2 SASEGT. Trimming cost V 2 bases and J 7 bases; bases outside gene matches: 3. The CDR3 extends over 13 amino acids.

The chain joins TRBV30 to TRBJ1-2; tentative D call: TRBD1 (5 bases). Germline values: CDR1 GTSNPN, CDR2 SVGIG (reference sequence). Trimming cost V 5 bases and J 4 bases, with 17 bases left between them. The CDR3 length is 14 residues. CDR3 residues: CAWGAGRRIYGYTF. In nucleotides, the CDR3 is TGTGCCTGGGGGGCAGGGCGGAGAATCTATGGCTACACCTTC. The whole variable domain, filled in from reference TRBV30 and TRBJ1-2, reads SQTIHQWPATLVQPVGSPLSLECTVEGTSNPNLYWYRQAAGRGLQLLFYSVGIGQISSEVPQNLSASRPQDRQFILSSKKLLLSDSGFYLCAWGAGRRIYGYTFGSGTRLTVV.

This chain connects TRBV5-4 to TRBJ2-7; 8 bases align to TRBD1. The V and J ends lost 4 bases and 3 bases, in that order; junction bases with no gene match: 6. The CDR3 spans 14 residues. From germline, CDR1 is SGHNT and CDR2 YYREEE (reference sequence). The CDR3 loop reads CASSNQQGVYEQYF. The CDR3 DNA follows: TGTGCCAGCAGCAACCAACAGGGGGTCTACGAGCAGTACTTC. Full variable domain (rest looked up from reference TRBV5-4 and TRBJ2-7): ETGVTQSPTHLIKTRGQQVTLRCSSQSGHNTVSWYQQALGQGPQFIFQYYREEENGRGNFPPRFSGLQFPNYSSELNVNALELDDSALYLCASSNQQGVYEQYFGPGTRLTVT.

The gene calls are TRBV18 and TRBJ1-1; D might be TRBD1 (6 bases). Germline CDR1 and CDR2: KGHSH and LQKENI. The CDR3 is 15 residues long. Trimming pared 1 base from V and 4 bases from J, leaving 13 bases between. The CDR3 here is CASSPRDILPTEAFF. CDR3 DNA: TGTGCCAGCTCACCACGGGACATTCTGCCCACTGAAGCTTTCTTT. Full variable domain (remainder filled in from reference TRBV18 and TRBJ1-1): NAGVMQNPRHLVRRRGQEARLRCSPMKGHSHVYWYRQLPEEGLKFMVYLQKENIIDESGMPKERFSAEFPKEGPSILRIQQVVRGDSAAYFCASSPRDILPTEAFFGQGTRLTVV.

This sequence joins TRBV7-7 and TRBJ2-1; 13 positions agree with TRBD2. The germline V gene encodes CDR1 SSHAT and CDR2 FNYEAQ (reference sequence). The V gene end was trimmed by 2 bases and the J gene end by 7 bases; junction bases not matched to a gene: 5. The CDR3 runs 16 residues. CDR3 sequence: CASSLRLAGGVNEQFF. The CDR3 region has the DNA TGTGCCAGCAGCTTACGACTAGCGGGAGGTGTGAATGAGCAGTTCTTC.

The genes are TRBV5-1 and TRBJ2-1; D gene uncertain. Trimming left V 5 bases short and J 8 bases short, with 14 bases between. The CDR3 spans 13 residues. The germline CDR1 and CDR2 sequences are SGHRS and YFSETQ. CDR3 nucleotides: TGCGCCAGCAGTGGAACAGTTTTCTATGAGCAGTTCTTC. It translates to CASSGTVFYEQFF.

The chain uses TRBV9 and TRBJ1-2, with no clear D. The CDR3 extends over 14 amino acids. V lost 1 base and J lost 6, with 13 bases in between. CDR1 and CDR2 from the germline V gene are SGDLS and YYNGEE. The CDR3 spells CASSVSIRGDGYTF. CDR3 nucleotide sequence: TGTGCCAGCAGCGTATCTATCCGGGGAGATGGCTACACCTTC.

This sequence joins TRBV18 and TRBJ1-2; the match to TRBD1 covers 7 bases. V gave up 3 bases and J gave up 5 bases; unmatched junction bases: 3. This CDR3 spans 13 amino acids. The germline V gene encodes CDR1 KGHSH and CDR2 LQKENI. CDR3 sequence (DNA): TGTGCCAGCTCACCTGACAGGGTGTATGGCTACACCTTC. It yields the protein CASSPDRVYGYTF.

In nucleotides, the CDR3 is TGTGCCAGCAGCCTGGGACTAGCGGTCACAGATACGCAGTATTTT. Protein sequence: CASSLGLAVTDTQYF. This chain joins TRBV2 and TRBJ2-3; TRBD2 aligns across 11 bases. Losses at the gene ends were 6 bases for V and 2 bases for J; bases not matched to a gene: 4. The V gene's germline CDR1 is SNHLY and CDR2 FYNNEI. The CDR3 is 15 amino acids.

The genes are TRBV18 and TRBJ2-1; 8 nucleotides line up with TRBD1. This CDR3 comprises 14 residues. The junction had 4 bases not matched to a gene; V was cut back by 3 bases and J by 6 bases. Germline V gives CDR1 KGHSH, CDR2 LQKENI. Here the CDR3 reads CASSPAGGGNEQFF. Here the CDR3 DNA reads TGTGCCAGCTCACCTGCAGGGGGCGGCAATGAGCAGTTCTTC.

In DNA form, the CDR3 reads TGTGCCAGCAGCCCCCACGCCTTTGGACAGCAAATCTACGAGCAGTACTTC. It specifies CASSPHAFGQQIYEQYF. The chain is built from TRBV9 and TRBJ2-7; TRBD1 is a possible D gene (6 bases). Germline values: CDR1 SGDLS, CDR2 YYNGEE. Trimming took off 4 bases at V and 3 bases at J, with 23 bases between the two ends. The CDR3 spans 17 residues.

The CDR3 DNA sequence: TGTGCCAGCAGCGTAGACCTCACAGGGAACTACGAGCAGTACTTC. Amino acids: CASSVDLTGNYEQYF. The genes are TRBV9 and TRBJ2-7, with D tentatively TRBD1 (6 bases). Between the trimmed V and J ends, which lost 0 bases and 3 bases, there was a span of 13 bases. CDR1 and CDR2 (germline): SGDLS, YYNGEE. The CDR3 totals 15 residues.

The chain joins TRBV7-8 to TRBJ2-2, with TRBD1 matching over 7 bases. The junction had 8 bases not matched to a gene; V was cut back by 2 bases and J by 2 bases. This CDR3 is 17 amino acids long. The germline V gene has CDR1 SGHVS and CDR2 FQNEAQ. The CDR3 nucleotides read TGTGCCAGCAGCTTACCCCTAGGGGGCCCTAACACCGGGGAGCTGTTTTTT. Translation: CASSLPLGGPNTGELFF. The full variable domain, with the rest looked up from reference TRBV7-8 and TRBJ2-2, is GAGVSQSPRYKVAKRGQDVALRCDPISGHVSLFWYQQALGQGPEFLTYFQNEAQLDKSGLPSDRFFAERPEGSVSTLKIQRTQQEDSAVYLCASSLPLGGPNTGELFFGEGSRLTVL.

CDR3 sequence (DNA): TGTGCCTGGGAGGACAGGGGCGGGGAGACCCAGTACTTC. Translated: CAWEDRGGETQYF. The genes are TRBV30 and TRBJ2-5; 9 positions match TRBD1. This CDR3 comprises 13 residues. After removal of 5 bases from V and 5 bases from J, the junction contained 6 bases not matched to a gene. Germline CDR1 is GTSNPN and CDR2 is SVGIG (reference sequence).

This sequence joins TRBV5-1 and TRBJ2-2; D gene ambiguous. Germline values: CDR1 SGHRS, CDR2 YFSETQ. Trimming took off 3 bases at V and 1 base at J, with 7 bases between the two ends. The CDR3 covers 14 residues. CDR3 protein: CASSSYRNTGELFF. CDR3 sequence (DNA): TGCGCCAGCAGCTCGTACAGGAACACCGGGGAGCTGTTTTTT.